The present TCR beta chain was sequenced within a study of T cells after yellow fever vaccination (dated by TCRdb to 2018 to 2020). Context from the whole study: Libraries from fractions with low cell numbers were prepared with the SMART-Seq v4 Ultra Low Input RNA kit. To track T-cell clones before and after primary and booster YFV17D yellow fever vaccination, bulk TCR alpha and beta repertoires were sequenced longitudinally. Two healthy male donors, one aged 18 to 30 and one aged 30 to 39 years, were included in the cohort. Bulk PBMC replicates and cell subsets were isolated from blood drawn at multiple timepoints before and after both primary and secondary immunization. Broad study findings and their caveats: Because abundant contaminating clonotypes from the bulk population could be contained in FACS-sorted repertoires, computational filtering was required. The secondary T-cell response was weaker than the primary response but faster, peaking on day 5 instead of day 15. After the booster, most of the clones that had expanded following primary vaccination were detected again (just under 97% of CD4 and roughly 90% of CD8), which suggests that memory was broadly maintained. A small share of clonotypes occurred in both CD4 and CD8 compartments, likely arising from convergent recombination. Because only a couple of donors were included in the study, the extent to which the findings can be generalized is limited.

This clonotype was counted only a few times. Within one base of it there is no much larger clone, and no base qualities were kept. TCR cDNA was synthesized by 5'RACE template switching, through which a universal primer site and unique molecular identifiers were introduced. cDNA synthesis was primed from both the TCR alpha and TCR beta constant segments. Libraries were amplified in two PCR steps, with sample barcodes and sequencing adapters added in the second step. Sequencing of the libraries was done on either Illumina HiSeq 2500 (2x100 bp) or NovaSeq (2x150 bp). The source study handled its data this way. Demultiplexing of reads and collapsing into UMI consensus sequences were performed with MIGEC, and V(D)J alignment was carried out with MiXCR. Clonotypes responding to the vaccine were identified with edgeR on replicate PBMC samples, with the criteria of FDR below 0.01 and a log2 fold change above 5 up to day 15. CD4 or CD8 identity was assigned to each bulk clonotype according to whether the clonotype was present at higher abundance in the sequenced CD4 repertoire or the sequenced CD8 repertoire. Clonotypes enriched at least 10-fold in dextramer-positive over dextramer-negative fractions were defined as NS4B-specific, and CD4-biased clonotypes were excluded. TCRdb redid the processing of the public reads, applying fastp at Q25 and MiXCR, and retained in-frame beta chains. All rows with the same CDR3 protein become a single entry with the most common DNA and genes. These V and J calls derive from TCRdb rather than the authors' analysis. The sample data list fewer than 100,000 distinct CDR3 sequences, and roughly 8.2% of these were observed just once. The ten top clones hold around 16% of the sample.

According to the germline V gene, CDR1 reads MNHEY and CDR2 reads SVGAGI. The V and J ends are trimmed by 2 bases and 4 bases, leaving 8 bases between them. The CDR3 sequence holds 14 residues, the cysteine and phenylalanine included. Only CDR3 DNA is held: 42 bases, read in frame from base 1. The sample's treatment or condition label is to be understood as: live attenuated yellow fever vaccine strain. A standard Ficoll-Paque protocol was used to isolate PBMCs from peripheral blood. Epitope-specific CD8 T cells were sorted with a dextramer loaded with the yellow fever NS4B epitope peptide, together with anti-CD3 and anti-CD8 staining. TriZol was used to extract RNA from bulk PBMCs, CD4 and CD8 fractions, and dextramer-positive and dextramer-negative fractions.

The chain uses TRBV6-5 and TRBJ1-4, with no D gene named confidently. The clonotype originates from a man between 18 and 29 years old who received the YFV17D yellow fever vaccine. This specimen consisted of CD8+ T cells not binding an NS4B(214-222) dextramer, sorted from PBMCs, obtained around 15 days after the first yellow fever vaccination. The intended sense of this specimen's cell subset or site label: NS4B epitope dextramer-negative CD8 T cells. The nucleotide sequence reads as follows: TGTGCCAGCAGTTACGATGGGCTTAATGAAAAACTGTTTTTT. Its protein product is CASSYDGLNEKLFF.